The sample holds one count of the clone carrying this T cell receptor (beta chain). This entry comes from a study of T cell changes during pregnancy in multiple sclerosis. Sequencing used immunoSEQ multiplex PCR; TCRdb keeps in-frame clones, though not all of them. The profile shows around 51,000 clones, about 92% of them singletons. The TCR comes from a female donor with multiple sclerosis, enrolled in a pregnancy study. This material consisted of peripheral blood, taken in the second trimester of pregnancy.

The CDR3 loop is CASSLLSQFTDTQYF. DNA for the CDR3: TGTGCCAGCAGTTTACTTTCGCAGTTCACAGATACGCAGTATTTT. J is TRBJ2-3 and V is TRBV27; D is uncertain. Deletions cut 2 bases from V and 2 bases from J, with 11 bases between. Germline CDR1 is MNHEY and CDR2 is SMNVEV (reference sequence). This CDR3 contains 15 residues.